Following are 22 T cell receptor beta chains from one sample sequenced in a study of cytomegalovirus exposure and HLA in healthy donors. The PCR employed 60 Vbeta primers together with 13 Jbeta primers. The data were produced by immunoSEQ multiplex PCR, yet TCRdb's version contains in-frame clones alone and is incomplete. The sample yields about 220,000 clones, around 76% seen once. The sequencing input was PBMCs. Receptors were obtained from a man aged 35 to 55 in good health and CMV-seropositive.

The rearrangement uses TRBV5-1 and TRBJ2-1, with 10 bases fitting TRBD1. J was trimmed by 4 bases and V by 4 bases; bases with no gene match: 5. Looked up from germline, CDR1 is SGHRS and CDR2 is YFSETQ. The CDR3 contains 15 residues. Here the CDR3 reads CASSGGQGQYNEQFF. The CDR3 DNA reads TGCGCCAGCAGCGGGGGACAGGGGCAATACAATGAGCAGTTCTTC.

The rearrangement joins TRBV2 to TRBJ1-1; possibly TRBD1 for D (5 bases). Trimming took off 1 base at V and 0 bases at J, with 15 bases between the two ends. Germline CDR1 SNHLY, CDR2 FYNNEI. CDR3 length equals 17 residues. CDR3 nucleotides: TGTGCCAGCAGTGAAGTCGGTTGGGGGGGGATGAACACTGAAGCTTTCTTT. Its translation: CASSEVGWGGMNTEAFF.

The CDR3 is CASRPDDSVNYGYTF. The CDR3 bases are TGTGCCAGCAGACCTGATGACAGCGTTAACTATGGCTACACCTTC. The chain uses TRBV27 and TRBJ1-2; a weak D match, TRBD1 (5 bases). Per the germline V gene, CDR1 is MNHEY and CDR2 is SMNVEV (reference sequence). V was cut by 6 bases and J by 1 base, with 15 bases left in between. There are 15 residues in the CDR3.

This clone appeared a single time. V usage is TRBV10-3 and J usage is TRBJ2-3, with 9 bases lining up with TRBD2. V gave up 3 bases and J gave up 4 bases; unmatched junction bases: 5. The CDR3 runs to 15 residues. Germline assignment: CDR1 ENHRY and CDR2 SYGVKD. The CDR3 sequence: CAISEGSGRSDTQYF. For the CDR3, the DNA is TGTGCCATCAGTGAAGGGAGCGGGAGGTCAGATACGCAGTATTTT.

This clone was observed once. This chain links TRBV6-6 with TRBJ2-3; TRBD2 matches at 13 bases. The CDR3 has 16 residues. V trimming: 5 bases; J trimming: 8 bases; junction bases outside the gene matches: 10. Germline V gene data show CDR1 as MNHNY and CDR2 as SVGAGI (reference sequence). CDR3 residues: CASSPWTSGGPGTQYF. CDR3 bases: TGTGCCAGCAGTCCTTGGACTAGCGGGGGTCCAGGTACGCAGTATTTT.

This chain uses TRBV27 with TRBJ2-1, with TRBD2 as a possible D gene (5 bases). CDR1 is MNHEY, CDR2 SMNVEV, per germline (reference sequence). Trimming left V 2 bases short and J 0 bases short, with 8 bases between. The CDR3 is made up of 15 amino acids. The CDR3 region has the DNA TGTGCCAGCAGTTTAACGGGGAACTCCTACAATGAGCAGTTCTTC. Amino acids: CASSLTGNSYNEQFF.

The chain joins TRBV10-1 to TRBJ2-7, with unresolved D. CDR1 is WNHNN and CDR2 is SYGVQD in the germline V gene (reference sequence). The CDR3 runs 14 residues. V was cut by 0 bases and J by 0 bases, with 6 bases left in between. The CDR3 DNA reads as TGCGCCAGCAGTGAGTCAGAGAGCTCCTACGAGCAGTACTTC. Encoded protein: CASSESESSYEQYF.

This clone was counted a single time. V gene TRBV5-1 combines with J gene TRBJ2-3; possibly TRBD2 for D (6 bases). This CDR3 has 16 residues. V was shortened by 4 bases and J by 1 base, with 16 bases between the two germline ends. Per the germline V gene, CDR1 is SGHRS and CDR2 is YFSETQ. CDR3 in amino acids: CASSQRPERGTDTQYF. The CDR3 coding sequence is TGCGCCAGCAGCCAACGGCCCGAGCGGGGCACAGATACGCAGTATTTT.

This chain uses TRBV29-1 with TRBJ1-1; D is perhaps TRBD1 (5 bases). The V end was cut by 3 bases, the J end by 1 base, with 6 bases between. The CDR3 extends over 12 amino acids. Germline V lookup: CDR1 SQVTM, CDR2 ANQGSEA. CDR3 amino acids: CSVETENTEAFF. CDR3 DNA sequence: TGCAGCGTTGAGACAGAGAACACTGAAGCTTTCTTT.

The V call is TRBV19, the J call TRBJ2-7, with 9 bases fitting TRBD1. The CDR3 length is 14 residues. The V gene end was trimmed by 4 bases and the J gene end by 2 bases; junction bases not matched to a gene: 3. The germline V gene has CDR1 LNHDA and CDR2 SQIVND (reference sequence). CDR3 nucleotide sequence: TGTGCCAGTAGTACACAGGGGGCTACCTACGAGCAGTACTTC. Translating it yields CASSTQGATYEQYF.

For this clone: This same CDR3 is encoded by further DNA sequences in the sample. The rearrangement links TRBV6-1 to TRBJ1-2; 8 positions match TRBD1. CDR3 size: 14 residues. The J segment lost 0 bases and the V segment lost 6 bases, leaving 3 bases of the junction unmatched. Germline-derived CDR1 and CDR2 are MNHNS and SASEGT. This chain's CDR3 is CASRTGVTNYGYTF. For the CDR3, the DNA is TGTGCCAGCAGGACAGGGGTGACTAACTATGGCTACACCTTC.

This clone was found a few times. The V and J genes are TRBV6-1 and TRBJ2-3; 8 positions match TRBD1. This CDR3 is built from 15 residues. Per germline, CDR1 MNHNS and CDR2 SASEGT. The V and J ends lost 5 bases and 0 bases, in that order; junction bases with no gene match: 4. CDR3 sequence: CASSRTGPSTDTQYF. CDR3 DNA sequence: TGTGCCAGCAGTAGGACAGGGCCGAGCACAGATACGCAGTATTTT.

This clone was seen a handful of times. This chain connects TRBV27 to TRBJ2-7; D possibly corresponds to TRBD1 (5 bases). The CDR3 has 13 amino acids. V lost 10 bases and J lost 1, with 14 bases in between. CDR1 is MNHEY and CDR2 is SMNVEV in the germline V gene (reference sequence). As DNA, the CDR3 is TGTGCCACCCCCGACAGAGATTCCTACGAGCAGTACTTC. Translating it yields CATPDRDSYEQYF.

A note on this clone: A read error may produce the germline difference seen at one junction end. The rearrangement joins TRBV30 to TRBJ2-1; 10 bases match TRBD1. The CDR3 loop spans 11 amino acids. Germline V gene data show CDR1 as GTSNPN and CDR2 as SVGIG (reference sequence). The CDR3 bases are TGTGCCTGGAGTGCCGGGACAGGGGTTCTCTTC. Translated, it gives CAWSAGTGVLF.

V and J are TRBV28 and TRBJ1-1; 8 bases map to TRBD1. Germline V gene lookup returns CDR1 MDHEN and CDR2 SYDVKM. J was trimmed by 3 bases and V by 4 bases; bases with no gene match: 7. The CDR3 covers 15 residues. The CDR3 nucleotides are TGTGCCAGCAGTTCCGAACAGGGGGTCGACACTGAAGCTTTCTTT. Translating gives CASSSEQGVDTEAFF. Supplemented by reference TRBV28 and TRBJ1-1, the full variable domain reads DVKVTQSSRYLVKRTGEKVFLECVQDMDHENMFWYRQDPGLGLRLIYFSYDVKMKEKGDIPEGYSVSREKKERFSLILESASTNQTSMYLCASSSEQGVDTEAFFGQGTRLTVV.

V gene TRBV19 combines with J gene TRBJ2-1, with 11 positions matching TRBD2. Looked up from germline, CDR1 is LNHDA and CDR2 is SQIVND (reference sequence). The CDR3 runs to 14 residues. V was pared by 9 bases and J by 2 bases, with 3 bases of the junction left unmatched. The CDR3 sequence: CASMTSGAYNEQFF. The CDR3, as DNA: TGTGCCAGCATGACTAGCGGGGCCTACAATGAGCAGTTCTTC.

The chain joins TRBV18 to TRBJ2-7, with 8 bases aligning to TRBD2. Per germline, CDR1 KGHSH and CDR2 LQKENI. The CDR3 runs 13 residues. The V gene end was trimmed by 5 bases and the J gene end by 2 bases; junction bases not matched to a gene: 2. CDR3 coding DNA: TGTGCCAGCTCAGGGACTAGTGCCTACGAGCAGTACTTC. This translates into CASSGTSAYEQYF.

The chain joins TRBV7-3 to TRBJ2-1; D is unclear. Per germline, CDR1 SGHTA and CDR2 FQGTGA. Deletions cut 5 bases from V and 7 bases from J, with 9 bases between. The CDR3 has 12 amino acids. This chain's CDR3 is CASSGRSNEQFF. CDR3 DNA: TGTGCCAGCAGCGGTCGCAGTAATGAGCAGTTCTTC.

The CDR3 sequence: CASSLRGPYGYTF. The CDR3 bases are TGTGCCAGCAGCCTCCGTGGGCCCTATGGCTACACCTTC. The chain has TRBV5-8 and TRBJ1-2; unclear D gene. CDR1 SGHTS and CDR2 YDEGEE come from the germline V gene. V was clipped by 4 bases and J by 4 bases, with 11 bases between them. The CDR3 length is 13 residues.

The V gene is TRBV5-5, the J gene TRBJ1-5; 8 positions match TRBD1. The CDR3 is 16 residues long. The V and J ends lost 4 bases and 4 bases, in that order; junction bases with no gene match: 10. Germline V gives CDR1 SGHKS, CDR2 YYEKEE (reference sequence). The CDR3 protein is CASSAYRTGLNQPQHF. For the CDR3, the DNA is TGTGCCAGCAGCGCCTACCGGACAGGGCTAAATCAGCCCCAGCATTTT.

The J gene is TRBJ2-1, the V gene TRBV6-6; D is undetermined. The V gene lost 0 bases and the J gene lost 2 bases, with 11 bases spanning the gap. Per the germline V gene, CDR1 is MNHNY and CDR2 is SVGAGI (reference sequence). The CDR3 spans 16 residues. The CDR3 is CASSYSGRRAYNEQFF. The CDR3, as DNA: TGTGCCAGCAGTTACTCGGGTAGGAGAGCCTACAATGAGCAGTTCTTC.

This chain connects TRBV14 to TRBJ1-1; possible D gene TRBD1, 6 bases. Germline-derived CDR1 and CDR2 are SGHDN and FVKESK. V was pared by 3 bases and J by 5 bases, with 10 bases between. The length of the CDR3 is 13 residues. The CDR3 here is CASSHGQGTEAFF. CDR3 bases: TGTGCCAGCAGCCATGGGCAGGGGACTGAAGCTTTCTTT. Together with reference TRBV14 and TRBJ1-1, the CDR3 gives the full variable domain: EAGVTQFPSHSVIEKGQTVTLRCDPISGHDNLYWYRRVMGKEIKFLLHFVKESKQDESGMPNNRFLAERTGGTYSTLKVQPAELEDSGVYFCASSHGQGTEAFFGQGTRLTVV.